The next 24 T cell receptor beta chains were all read from a single sample in a study of cytomegalovirus exposure and HLA in healthy donors. The PCR ran on 60 Vbeta and 13 Jbeta primers. Assay: immunoSEQ multiplex PCR; the TCRdb copy retains only in-frame clones and omits some. The sample holds 95,000 to 150,000 clones, roughly 14% seen once. Sample: PBMCs. The receptors stem from a woman aged 18-29 years in good health and CMV-seronegative.

This clone was found a few times. The CDR3 nucleotides read TGTGCCAGCAGCCCTGGACAGGTCACAGATACGCAGTATTTT. Encoded protein: CASSPGQVTDTQYF. The chain has TRBV9 and TRBJ2-3; 7 nucleotides align to TRBD1. The CDR3 covers 14 residues. Germline V gene sequence: CDR1 SGDLS, CDR2 YYNGEE. V gave up 4 bases and J gave up 2 bases; unmatched junction bases: 4.

The table lists this clone with a few counts. The gene calls are TRBV5-4 and TRBJ2-5; the match to TRBD2 covers 8 bases. The CDR3 covers 14 residues. The V gene end was trimmed by 4 bases and the J gene end by 2 bases; junction bases not matched to a gene: 4. In germline, CDR1 is SGHNT, CDR2 YYREEE (reference sequence). In DNA, the CDR3 is TGTGCCAGCAGCGCCCAGCGGGGGCAAGAGACCCAGTACTTC. Residues: CASSAQRGQETQYF.

This clone has at least ten counts. CDR3 coding DNA: TGTGCCAGCTTGACTAGCGGGAGCACAGATACGCAGTATTTT. This codes for CASLTSGSTDTQYF. The chain recombines TRBV28 with TRBJ2-3, with 10 positions matching TRBD2. Germline CDR1 MDHEN, CDR2 SYDVKM. CDR3 length equals 14 residues. The junction had 2 bases not matched to a gene; V was cut back by 8 bases and J by 0 bases.

The chain couples TRBV6-1 to TRBJ1-4; 7 nucleotides match TRBD1. Germline V gives CDR1 MNHNS, CDR2 SASEGT. V lost 4 bases to trimming and J lost 0 bases; unmatched junction nucleotides: 5. The CDR3 has 16 residues. The CDR3 DNA sequence: TGTGCCAGCAGTGGGGGACAGTTTTCAACTAATGAAAAACTGTTTTTT. It codes for CASSGGQFSTNEKLFF.

The chain uses TRBV20-1 and TRBJ1-2; D not resolved. Trimming cost V 4 bases and J 9 bases, with 12 bases left between them. The CDR3 length is 11 residues. CDR1 and CDR2 (germline): DFQATT, SNEGSKA (reference sequence). CDR3 in DNA: TGCAGTGCTACGACGGACTTCAGCTACACCTTC. Translation: CSATTDFSYTF.

J is TRBJ2-6 and V is TRBV19; 10 bases match TRBD1. V dropped 5 bases and J dropped 0; count of bases not matched to a gene: 4. Germline CDR1 is LNHDA and CDR2 is SQIVND (reference sequence). This CDR3 is 17 amino acids long. Written as DNA, the CDR3 is TGTGCCAGTAGTCGTTGGGACAGGGGCTCTGGGGCCAACGTCCTGACTTTC. It specifies CASSRWDRGSGANVLTF.

This clone was found a few times. J is TRBJ2-3 and V is TRBV2; 16 bases map to TRBD2. The CDR3 spans 17 residues. V was pared by 5 bases and J by 8 bases, with 10 bases of the junction left unmatched. Germline CDR1 is SNHLY and CDR2 is FYNNEI. CDR3 loop: CASSFGTSGGAFGTQYF. CDR3 nucleotide sequence: TGTGCCAGCAGTTTCGGGACTAGCGGGGGGGCCTTTGGTACGCAGTATTTT.

This clone was recorded a few times. The chain employs TRBV19 and TRBJ1-3; 7 bases match TRBD1. Germline values: CDR1 LNHDA, CDR2 SQIVND (reference sequence). CDR3 length equals 17 residues. With V trimmed by 5 bases and J by 2 bases, 12 bases remained unmatched. CDR3 sequence: CASSPRTGSTPGNTIYF. CDR3 DNA sequence: TGTGCCAGTAGTCCCCGGACAGGTTCCACTCCTGGAAACACCATATATTTT. Drawing the rest from reference TRBV19 and TRBJ1-3, the complete variable domain is DGGITQSPKYLFRKEGQNVTLSCEQNLNHDAMYWYRQDPGQGLRLIYYSQIVNDFQKGDIAEGYSVSREKKESFPLTVTSAQKNPTAFYLCASSPRTGSTPGNTIYFGEGSWLTVV.

This chain uses TRBV5-1 with TRBJ2-2, with a tentative D call TRBD1 (6 bases). This CDR3 contains 14 residues. Germline lookup yields CDR1 SGHRS and CDR2 YFSETQ. With 4 bases removed from V and 6 bases from J, the gap between germline ends came to 13 bases. The CDR3 spells CASSAEQGPGELFF. In nucleotides, the CDR3 is TGCGCCAGCAGCGCCGAACAGGGCCCCGGGGAGCTGTTTTTT.

This clone has a handful of counts. The chain combines TRBV28 with TRBJ1-1, with D perhaps matching TRBD1 (5 bases). Germline V gene data show CDR1 as MDHEN and CDR2 as SYDVKM. This CDR3 spans 14 amino acids. With 7 bases removed from V and 2 bases from J, the gap between germline ends came to 14 bases. The CDR3 here is CASNKRRGNTEAFF. The CDR3 nucleotides read TGTGCCAGCAATAAAAGGAGGGGTAACACTGAAGCTTTCTTT.

In DNA, the CDR3 is TGCGCCAGCAGCCAGCAGGTGGGCAATCAGCCCCAGCATTTT. This sequence encodes CASSQQVGNQPQHF. The chain links TRBV4-1 to TRBJ1-5; D gene ambiguous. Per germline, CDR1 MGHRA and CDR2 YSYEKL. Trimming cost V 3 bases and J 2 bases, with 8 bases left between them. The CDR3 runs 14 residues.

This clone has more than one count but fewer than ten. The rearrangement joins TRBV9 to TRBJ2-3; weak D call: TRBD1 (5 bases). The CDR3 extends over 17 amino acids. Germline loops: CDR1 SGDLS, CDR2 YYNGEE. With 0 bases removed from V and 0 bases from J, the gap between germline ends came to 14 bases. DNA of the CDR3: TGTGCCAGCAGCGTAGTAGGGGCTCCCACTAGCACAGATACGCAGTATTTT. It is translated as CASSVVGAPTSTDTQYF.

This clone occurred a few times. V and J are TRBV9 and TRBJ2-5; perhaps TRBD2 as D (6 bases). With 4 bases removed from V and 2 bases from J, the gap between germline ends came to 15 bases. CDR1 and CDR2 (germline): SGDLS, YYNGEE. The CDR3 has 15 amino acids. CDR3 residues: CASSSSGTPQETQYF. CDR3 bases: TGTGCCAGCAGCTCCTCAGGGACTCCACAAGAGACCCAGTACTTC. The complete variable domain, with remaining parts taken from reference TRBV9 and TRBJ2-5, reads DSGVTQTPKHLITATGQRVTLRCSPRSGDLSVYWYQQSLDQGLQFLIQYYNGEERAKGNILERFSAQQFPDLHSELNLSSLELGDSALYFCASSSSGTPQETQYFGPGTRLLVL.

The chain combines TRBV2 with TRBJ1-3, with a weak D call TRBD1 (6 bases). There are 15 residues in the CDR3. Germline V CDR1 and CDR2: SNHLY, FYNNEI. The V end was cut by 4 bases, the J end by 0 bases, with 10 bases between. The CDR3 spells CASSGQASSGNTIYF. The CDR3 DNA reads TGTGCCAGCAGTGGACAGGCCAGCTCTGGAAACACCATATATTTT.

This clone was observed a handful of times. The chain uses TRBV28 and TRBJ2-5, with a possible D match to TRBD2 (6 bases). Germline V CDR1 and CDR2: MDHEN, SYDVKM. The CDR3 totals 11 residues. Trimming removed 6 bases from V and 4 bases from J, with 6 bases in between. CDR3 bases: TGTGCCAGCAGGGGGGGAGAGACCCAGTACTTC. Translated, it gives CASRGGETQYF.

The chain carries TRBV27 and TRBJ2-3, with D maybe TRBD2 (6 bases). Trimming stripped 5 bases from V and 5 bases from J, with 23 bases between. The CDR3 is 17 residues long. CDR1 and CDR2 from the germline V gene are MNHEY and SMNVEV (reference sequence). CDR3 coding DNA: TGTGCCAGCAGTAGACCATGGACCCGGGGGATGATAGATACGCAGTATTTT. Translated: CASSRPWTRGMIDTQYF.

This clone was detected only a few times. The chain links TRBV7-6 to TRBJ2-4, with 7 positions matching TRBD2. Unmatched junction bases numbered 6, after V lost 5 bases and J lost 2 bases. Germline V lookup: CDR1 SGHVS, CDR2 FNYEAQ. The CDR3 has 15 residues. The CDR3 DNA reads TGTGCCAGCAGCCCGGGGACTAACCCCAAAAACATTCAGTACTTC. Translated: CASSPGTNPKNIQYF.

For the CDR3, the DNA is TGCGCCAGCAGCCGGAGGGCGCTTGATAAGAACACTGAAGCTTTCTTT. This translates into CASSRRALDKNTEAFF. The J gene is TRBJ1-1, the V gene TRBV5-1; D gene uncertain. CDR1 and CDR2 from the germline V gene are SGHRS and YFSETQ. The CDR3 extends over 16 amino acids. V was trimmed by 4 bases and J by 1 base, leaving 17 bases between them.

There are a few counts of this clone. V usage is TRBV2 and J usage is TRBJ1-5; D is possibly TRBD1 (5 bases). The germline V gene has CDR1 SNHLY and CDR2 FYNNEI. V dropped 1 base and J dropped 1 base, with 11 bases sitting between them. The CDR3 contains 16 residues. The CDR3 here is CASSEVPRASNQPQHF. CDR3 DNA: TGTGCCAGCAGTGAAGTTCCCAGGGCGAGCAATCAGCCCCAGCATTTT.

In this sample, this clone turned up a few times. The J gene is TRBJ1-1, the V gene TRBV7-9; D is uncertain. Germline V CDR1 and CDR2: SEHNR, FQNEAQ (reference sequence). V was clipped by 2 bases and J by 10 bases, with 8 bases between them. CDR3 size: 11 residues. For the CDR3, the DNA is TGTGCCAGCAGCTTAAGAGCTGGAGCTTTCTTT. Its protein is CASSLRAGAFF.

This clone was detected only a few times. This chain uses TRBV2 with TRBJ2-2; a weak D match, TRBD1 (5 bases). V gave up 8 bases and J gave up 0 bases, with 10 bases separating them. Germline-derived CDR1 and CDR2 are SNHLY and FYNNEI. CDR3 size: 14 residues. The CDR3: CASRRASNTGELFF. CDR3 nucleotide sequence: TGTGCCAGCCGCAGGGCCTCGAACACCGGGGAGCTGTTTTTT.

The chain carries TRBV7-8 and TRBJ2-3; a weak D match, TRBD1 (6 bases). Trimming cost V 3 bases and J 9 bases, with 16 bases left between them. The CDR3 spans 14 residues. Germline V gene lookup returns CDR1 SGHVS and CDR2 FQNEAQ. CDR3 protein: CASSFGGKRDTQYF. The CDR3 DNA reads TGTGCCAGCAGCTTTGGGGGCAAGAGAGACACGCAGTATTTT. The full variable domain, its missing parts supplied by reference TRBV7-8 and TRBJ2-3, is GAGVSQSPRYKVAKRGQDVALRCDPISGHVSLFWYQQALGQGPEFLTYFQNEAQLDKSGLPSDRFFAERPEGSVSTLKIQRTQQEDSAVYLCASSFGGKRDTQYFGPGTRLTVL.

This clone has a handful of counts. This chain connects TRBV12-2 to TRBJ2-2; the table assigns TRBD2, which was not confirmed against the DNA. TRBV12-2 is given as a pseudogene. This CDR3 has 14 residues. DNA of the CDR3: TGTGCAAGTCGCCCACTAGCCTACACCGGGGAGCTGTTTTTT. It codes for CASRPLAYTGELFF.

This clone has a handful of counts. This rearrangement joins TRBV12-5 to TRBJ1-6; maybe TRBD1 (5 bases). The V end lost 2 bases, the J end lost 11 bases, and 25 bases lay between the germline ends. CDR1 and CDR2 from the germline V gene are LGHNT and FRNRAP. The CDR3 runs to 18 residues. CDR3 in amino acids: CASGLPQKGTGGKPPLHF. Written as DNA, the CDR3 is TGTGCTAGTGGTTTGCCTCAAAAGGGGACCGGCGGGAAGCCACCCCTCCACTTT.